The 32 T cell receptor beta chains in this list originate from one sample, sequenced in a study of blood T cell repertoires in COVID-19. This table comes from immunoSEQ multiplex PCR, and its TCRdb copy is limited to in-frame clones, with some not included. The sample records tens of thousands of clones, 91% being singletons. The sequenced material came from peripheral blood. These receptors all stem from a woman aged 50 to 60 in a cohort sampled during active COVID-19.

The rearrangement links TRBV3-1 (or the pseudogene TRBV3-2) to TRBJ2-3; TRBD2 aligns across 8 bases. The germline gives CDR1 LGHDT, CDR2 YNNKEL (reference sequence). The CDR3 consists of 15 residues. Losses at the gene ends were 1 base for V and 6 bases for J; bases not matched to a gene: 6. This chain's CDR3 is CASSQGGLGADTQYF. CDR3 bases: TGTGCCAGCAGCCAAGGGGGACTAGGGGCGGATACGCAGTATTTT.

J is TRBJ2-1 and V is TRBV4-2; 9 bases are a match to TRBD2. This CDR3 spans 21 amino acids. The germline gives CDR1 LGHNA, CDR2 YNFKEQ. V gave up 0 bases and J gave up 0 bases; unmatched junction bases: 15. The CDR3 loop is CASSQEMASGGPRSSYNEQFF. CDR3 sequence (DNA): TGTGCCAGCAGCCAAGAGATGGCCAGCGGGGGGCCTCGAAGCTCCTACAATGAGCAGTTCTTC.

V and J are TRBV18 and TRBJ1-5; 8 bases align to TRBD1. Germline lookup yields CDR1 KGHSH and CDR2 LQKENI. The CDR3 covers 17 residues. V shed 5 bases and J 0 bases; nucleotides not matched to a gene: 9. The CDR3 is CASSATGGVYSNQPQHF. Here the CDR3 DNA reads TGTGCCAGCTCAGCCACAGGGGGAGTTTATAGCAATCAGCCCCAGCATTTT.

The chain recombines TRBV5-4 with TRBJ2-1; D is uncertain. Germline V CDR1 and CDR2: SGHNT, YYREEE (reference sequence). The CDR3 loop spans 13 amino acids. Deletions cut 0 bases from V and 4 bases from J, with 5 bases between. CDR3 in amino acids: CASSLALYNEQFF. The CDR3 DNA reads TGTGCCAGCAGCTTGGCCCTATACAATGAGCAGTTCTTC.

The chain recombines TRBV5-1 with TRBJ2-3; D not certain. This CDR3 has 12 amino acids. Germline values: CDR1 SGHRS, CDR2 YFSETQ. Trimming took off 0 bases at V and 4 bases at J, with 3 bases between the two ends. Written as DNA, the CDR3 is TGCGCCAGCAGCTTGGCTGCAGATACGCAGTATTTT. Protein: CASSLAADTQYF. Using reference TRBV5-1 and TRBJ2-3 for the parts outside the CDR3, the full variable domain is KAGVTQTPRYLIKTRGQQVTLSCSPISGHRSVSWYQQTPGQGLQFLFEYFSETQRNKGNFPGRFSGRQFSNSRSEMNVSTLELGDSALYLCASSLAADTQYFGPGTRLTVL.

This clone was observed a single time. V is TRBV6-5 and J is TRBJ2-7; 12 bases fit TRBD1. The CDR3 extends over 15 amino acids. The V segment lost 6 bases and the J segment 6 bases; nucleotides outside the gene matches: 9. Per the germline V gene, CDR1 is MNHEY and CDR2 is SVGAGI. CDR3 protein: CASRPTGTGGFEQYF. In DNA, the CDR3 is TGTGCCAGCAGGCCGACCGGGACAGGGGGCTTCGAGCAGTACTTC.

The chain combines TRBV11-2 with TRBJ1-1, with D possibly matching TRBD1 (5 bases). The CDR3 runs to 15 residues. Deletions cut 0 bases from V and 1 base from J, with 9 bases between. CDR1 and CDR2 (germline): SGHAT, FQNNGV. Here the CDR3 DNA reads TGTGCCAGCAGCTTAGATGGGGGGAGGAACACTGAAGCTTTCTTT. It specifies CASSLDGGRNTEAFF.

This chain connects TRBV27 to TRBJ2-2; tentatively, D is TRBD2 (6 bases). With 5 bases removed from V and 2 bases from J, the gap between germline ends came to 9 bases. The germline CDR1 and CDR2 sequences are MNHEY and SMNVEV (reference sequence). The CDR3 contains 14 residues. CDR3 region: CASSKDYNTGELFF. In DNA, the CDR3 is TGTGCCAGCAGTAAGGACTACAACACCGGGGAGCTGTTTTTT.

The chain uses TRBV10-3 and TRBJ2-1; D might be TRBD2 (5 bases). This CDR3 contains 15 residues. Germline CDR1 and CDR2: ENHRY and SYGVKD. V was clipped by 4 bases and J by 4 bases, with 14 bases between them. CDR3 in amino acids: CAISAVEGAYNEQFF. The CDR3 DNA is TGTGCCATCAGTGCCGTTGAGGGAGCATACAATGAGCAGTTCTTC.

This sequence joins TRBV5-1 and TRBJ2-3, with 8 bases identical to TRBD1. The CDR3 sequence is 15 residues long. Germline CDR1 and CDR2: SGHRS and YFSETQ. V gave up 6 bases and J gave up 1 base; unmatched junction bases: 7. The CDR3 DNA reads as TGCGCCAGCAATCGACAGGGGCTACGCACAGATACGCAGTATTTT. It specifies CASNRQGLRTDTQYF.

The rearrangement joins TRBV28 to TRBJ2-1; tentative D call: TRBD2 (5 bases). Germline V lookup: CDR1 MDHEN, CDR2 SYDVKM. This CDR3 spans 15 amino acids. The V gene lost 1 base and the J gene lost 3 bases, with 10 bases spanning the gap. Here the CDR3 reads CASSLSRTVYNEQFF. The CDR3 DNA reads as TGTGCCAGCAGTTTATCACGGACTGTCTACAATGAGCAGTTCTTC.

In the case of this clone: At the DNA level, this CDR3 is encoded by other sequences in the same sample as well. The chain combines TRBV5-1 with TRBJ1-5; D is perhaps TRBD1 (5 bases). The length of the CDR3 is 14 residues. CDR1 and CDR2 from the germline V gene are SGHRS and YFSETQ. V was trimmed by 0 bases and J by 1 base, leaving 5 bases between them. CDR3 region: CASSLGQSNQPQHF. In nucleotides, the CDR3 is TGCGCCAGCAGCTTGGGACAGAGCAATCAGCCCCAGCATTTT. The full variable domain, with the rest looked up from reference TRBV5-1 and TRBJ1-5, is KAGVTQTPRYLIKTRGQQVTLSCSPISGHRSVSWYQQTPGQGLQFLFEYFSETQRNKGNFPGRFSGRQFSNSRSEMNVSTLELGDSALYLCASSLGQSNQPQHFGDGTRLSIL.

The chain links TRBV25-1 to TRBJ1-5; the match to TRBD1 covers 9 bases. The CDR3 spans 13 residues. Trimming took 6 bases from V and 5 from J; bases not matched to a gene: 2. Germline V gives CDR1 MGHDK, CDR2 SYGVNS. CDR3 loop: CASSRTGDQPQHF. The DNA of the CDR3 is TGTGCCAGCAGCAGGACAGGGGATCAGCCCCAGCATTTT.

The chain carries TRBV6-5 and TRBJ2-2; D not certain. Between the trimmed V and J ends, which lost 4 bases and 0 bases, there was a span of 6 bases. CDR3 length equals 14 residues. Per germline, CDR1 MNHEY and CDR2 SVGAGI. The CDR3: CASSLNANTGELFF. CDR3 DNA: TGTGCCAGCAGTTTAAATGCGAACACCGGGGAGCTGTTTTTT.

V usage is TRBV6-2 or TRBV6-3 and J usage is TRBJ1-2; no clear D gene. CDR1 is MNHEY, CDR2 SVGEGT, per germline. Trimming removed 0 bases from V and 8 bases from J, with 16 bases in between. The CDR3 is made up of 15 amino acids. DNA of the CDR3: TGTGCCAGCAGTTACTCAGGCGGATTTTCCTTCGGCTACACCTTC. It specifies CASSYSGGFSFGYTF.

The chain recombines TRBV1 with TRBJ2-1; TRBD1, the table's D call, was not compared with the DNA. TRBV1 is noted as a pseudogene. CDR3 length: 15 amino acids. The CDR3 coding sequence is TGCACCAGCAGCCTAGCAGGGGGCTCGGACAATGAGCAGTTCTTC. Protein product: CTSSLAGGSDNEQFF.

The rearrangement uses TRBV27 and TRBJ2-7; 9 bases are shared with TRBD1. The junction had 9 bases not matched to a gene; V was cut back by 4 bases and J by 5 bases. The germline V gene encodes CDR1 MNHEY and CDR2 SMNVEV (reference sequence). The CDR3 runs to 15 residues. The CDR3 DNA is TGTGCCAGCAGTTCCTGGGACAGGGTGGAGGACGAGCAGTACTTC. It is translated as CASSSWDRVEDEQYF.

The chain uses TRBV4-2 and TRBJ2-7; 13 nucleotides match TRBD2. The germline CDR1 and CDR2 sequences are LGHNA and YNFKEQ. The CDR3 totals 15 residues. The J segment lost 7 bases and the V segment lost 2 bases, leaving 5 bases of the junction unmatched. CDR3 sequence reads: CASSQRTSGSGEQYF. The CDR3, as DNA: TGTGCCAGCAGCCAAAGGACTAGCGGGAGTGGGGAGCAGTACTTC.

The CDR3 DNA sequence: TGTGCCAGCAGTAAACCAGGGGGCAATGGAAACACCATATATTTT. Translation gives CASSKPGGNGNTIYF. The V gene is TRBV28, the J gene TRBJ1-3; 8 bases line up with TRBD1. The CDR3 loop spans 15 amino acids. Germline values: CDR1 MDHEN, CDR2 SYDVKM. V dropped 5 bases and J dropped 3; count of bases not matched to a gene: 6.

The chain uses TRBV19 and TRBJ1-5; D gene ambiguous. Germline values: CDR1 LNHDA, CDR2 SQIVND (reference sequence). Trimming took off 3 bases at V and 6 bases at J, with 6 bases between the two ends. The CDR3 length is 12 residues. The CDR3 loop is CASSIFGQPQHF. CDR3 coding DNA: TGTGCCAGTAGTATCTTCGGTCAGCCCCAGCATTTT.

The V call is TRBV20-1, the J call TRBJ1-2, with D maybe TRBD1 (6 bases). CDR1 is DFQATT, CDR2 SNEGSKA, per germline (reference sequence). There are 11 residues in the CDR3. Trimming shortened V by 6 bases and J by 7 bases, and 12 bases separated the two germline ends. CDR3 protein: CSAGGAGGYTF. In nucleotides, the CDR3 is TGCAGTGCCGGGGGGGCTGGTGGCTACACCTTC.

V is TRBV5-1 and J is TRBJ2-5; D gene unclear. Deletions cut 3 bases from V and 0 bases from J, with 9 bases between. The length of the CDR3 is 14 residues. The V gene's germline CDR1 is SGHRS and CDR2 YFSETQ. Written as DNA, the CDR3 is TGCGCCAGCAGCTCCCAGAGGTACCAAGAGACCCAGTACTTC. Translating gives CASSSQRYQETQYF.

The chain links TRBV12-3 or TRBV12-4 to TRBJ2-2, with 7 bases aligning to TRBD2. The CDR3 has 12 amino acids. Trimming removed 4 bases from V and 7 bases from J; junction bases left unmatched: 0. The DNA of the CDR3 is TGTGCCAGCAGTTGGACTAGCGGGGAGCTGTTTTTT. Protein: CASSWTSGELFF.

The rearrangement uses TRBV5-6 and TRBJ1-5; TRBD1 matches at 7 bases. Germline V gene sequence: CDR1 SGHDT, CDR2 YYEEEE. The CDR3 extends over 14 amino acids. The trim removed 3 bases at V and 4 bases at J, leaving 4 bases unmatched. The CDR3 nucleotides are TGTGCCAGCAGCTCCAGGGGGTTGAATCAGCCCCAGCATTTT. This translates into CASSSRGLNQPQHF.

The rearrangement links TRBV5-1 to TRBJ1-1; 9 nucleotides line up with TRBD1. The V gene's germline CDR1 is SGHRS and CDR2 YFSETQ. The CDR3 has 14 residues. The J segment lost 4 bases and the V segment lost 2 bases, leaving 3 bases of the junction unmatched. The CDR3 coding sequence is TGCGCCAGCAGCTTCGACAGGGGGGGCACTGAAGCTTTCTTT. Its protein is CASSFDRGGTEAFF. Looking up the rest from reference TRBV5-1 and TRBJ1-1 gives the full variable domain: KAGVTQTPRYLIKTRGQQVTLSCSPISGHRSVSWYQQTPGQGLQFLFEYFSETQRNKGNFPGRFSGRQFSNSRSEMNVSTLELGDSALYLCASSFDRGGTEAFFGQGTRLTVV.

The rearrangement uses TRBV6-5 and TRBJ1-6; D is undetermined. V shed 6 bases and J shed 5 bases, with 11 bases lying between them. The length of the CDR3 is 14 residues. Germline V lookup: CDR1 MNHEY, CDR2 SVGAGI. The CDR3 sequence is CASSPGINNSPLHF. The CDR3 nucleotides are TGTGCCAGCAGCCCCGGTATAAATAATTCACCCCTCCACTTT.

The gene calls are TRBV11-2 and TRBJ2-1; 7 bases map to TRBD2. CDR1 and CDR2 from the germline V gene are SGHAT and FQNNGV. The CDR3 spans 14 residues. Unmatched junction bases numbered 11, after V lost 5 bases and J lost 10 bases. The CDR3 here is CASSRLSNSGEQFF. CDR3 nucleotide sequence: TGTGCCAGCAGCCGTCTCTCAAATAGCGGGGAGCAGTTCTTC.

The chain links TRBV27 to TRBJ2-7, with 9 bases lining up with TRBD1. The length of the CDR3 is 15 residues. Germline CDR1 and CDR2: MNHEY and SMNVEV (reference sequence). Trimming removed 5 bases from V and 1 base from J; junction bases left unmatched: 6. The DNA for the CDR3 is TGTGCCAGCAGTCCCACGACAGGGGGATCCTACGAGCAGTACTTC. It codes for CASSPTTGGSYEQYF.

The rearrangement joins TRBV10-2 to TRBJ1-1, with D possibly matching TRBD1 (5 bases). This CDR3 is 13 amino acids long. The V gene lost 3 bases and the J gene lost 6 bases, with 11 bases spanning the gap. From germline, CDR1 is WSHSY and CDR2 SAAADI. Written as DNA, the CDR3 is TGCGCCAGCAGTGACCGACAGAGCGCTGAAGCTTTCTTT. Translated, it gives CASSDRQSAEAFF.

The V call is TRBV19, the J call TRBJ2-1; the D gene is possibly TRBD1 (5 bases). There are 15 residues in the CDR3. The V gene lost 2 bases and the J gene lost 6 bases, with 14 bases spanning the gap. Germline assignment: CDR1 LNHDA and CDR2 SQIVND (reference sequence). CDR3 sequence reads: CASSIQGGHRNEQFF. Written as DNA, the CDR3 is TGTGCCAGTAGTATACAGGGTGGACATCGCAATGAGCAGTTCTTC.

The genes are TRBV3-1 (or the pseudogene TRBV3-2) and TRBJ1-1, with TRBD1 matching 7 bases. The CDR3 is 15 amino acids. In germline, CDR1 is LGHDT, CDR2 YNNKEL (reference sequence). V lost 4 bases and J lost 4; bases outside the gene matches: 9. CDR3 loop: CASSLRGQGGTEAFF. The DNA for the CDR3 is TGTGCCAGCAGCCTAAGGGGGCAGGGGGGCACTGAAGCTTTCTTT.

The chain uses TRBV27 and TRBJ2-1; maybe TRBD1 (6 bases). This CDR3 spans 13 amino acids. From germline, CDR1 is MNHEY and CDR2 SMNVEV (reference sequence). Deletions cut 3 bases from V and 10 bases from J, with 13 bases between. CDR3 DNA sequence: TGTGCCAGCAGTTTCCGCAGGGGCAGAGAGCAGTTCTTC. Translating it yields CASSFRRGREQFF.